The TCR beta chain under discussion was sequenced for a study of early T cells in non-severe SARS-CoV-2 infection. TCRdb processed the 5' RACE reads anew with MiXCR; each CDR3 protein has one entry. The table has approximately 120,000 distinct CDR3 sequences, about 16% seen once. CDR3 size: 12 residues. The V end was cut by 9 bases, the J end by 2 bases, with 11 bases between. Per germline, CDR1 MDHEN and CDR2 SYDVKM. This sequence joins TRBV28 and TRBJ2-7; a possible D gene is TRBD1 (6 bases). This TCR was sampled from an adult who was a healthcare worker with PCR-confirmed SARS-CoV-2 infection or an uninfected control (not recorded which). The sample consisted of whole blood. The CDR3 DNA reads TGTGCCAGTTCCGGGACACCCTACGAGCAGTACTTC. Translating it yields CASSGTPYEQYF.